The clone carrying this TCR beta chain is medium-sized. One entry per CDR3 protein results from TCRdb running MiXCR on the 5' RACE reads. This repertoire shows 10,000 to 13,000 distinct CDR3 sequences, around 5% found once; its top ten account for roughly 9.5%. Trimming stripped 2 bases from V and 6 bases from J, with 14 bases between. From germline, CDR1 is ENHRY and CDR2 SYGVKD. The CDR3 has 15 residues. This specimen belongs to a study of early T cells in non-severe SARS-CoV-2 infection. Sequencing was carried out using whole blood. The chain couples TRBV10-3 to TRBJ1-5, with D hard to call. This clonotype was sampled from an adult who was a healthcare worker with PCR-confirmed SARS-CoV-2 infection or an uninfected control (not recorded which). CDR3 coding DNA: TGTGCCATCAGTGAGATATTTTTGGGCGTTCAGCCCCAGCATTTT. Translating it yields CAISEIFLGVQPQHF.